This T cell receptor (beta chain) is drawn from a study of OX40 agonist ivuxolimab in advanced cancers. This clone was seen just once. The method was immunoSEQ multiplex PCR; TCRdb's version includes in-frame clones alone and lacks a portion of them. The repertoire holds 39,000 or so clones, with more than 85% as singletons. The specimen was CD4+ or CD8+ T cells sorted from blood, collected in a trial of the OX40 agonist ivuxolimab. The receptor's source is an adult with an advanced solid tumor such as melanoma, head and neck, liver or kidney cancer.

The CDR3 DNA reads TGCGCCAGCAGCTTGGGATCTAGCGGCCTATACAATGAGCAGTTCTTC. This codes for CASSLGSSGLYNEQFF. The J gene is TRBJ2-1, the V gene TRBV5-1; 7 positions match TRBD2. J lost 4 bases, V lost 0 bases, and 7 bases had no gene match. The V gene's germline CDR1 is SGHRS and CDR2 YFSETQ. This CDR3 has 16 residues.